Below, one T cell receptor (beta chain) is given with its context. Its target is not known. TCRdb's table, derived via immunoSEQ multiplex PCR, lists solely in-frame clones and lacks some. The data contain approximately 85,000 clones, roughly 85% of them seen just once; the ten biggest clones take up roughly 6.5%. This record comes from a study of T cell responses to AZD1222 COVID-19 vaccine. For the study at large: Analyses pooled second doses at about 4 or about 12 weeks. General study findings and limits: Spike-specific TCR depth and breadth grew after two AZD1222 doses.

This CDR3 region has 13 residues. Trimming pared 5 bases from V and 2 bases from J, leaving 8 bases between. CDR1 and CDR2 from the germline V gene are LNHDA and SQIVND (reference sequence). This sequence joins TRBV19 and TRBJ2-3; no clear D. The sequence was collected from an adult in good health. The sequences come from peripheral blood, collected on day 0 of AZD1222 vaccination. The CDR3 DNA reads TGTGCCAGTAGTGCTAGAACCACAGATACGCAGTATTTT. It specifies CASSARTTDTQYF.